This T cell receptor (beta chain) was observed in a study of regulatory T cells in long-lasting Graves disease. The overall study: Graves' patients diagnosed newly had used antithyroid drugs under 3 months. Study outcomes and limitations: In persistent patients, shared public clonotypes (roughly 2,700) outnumbered those in new patients (approximately 880).

This clonotype was observed at least ten times. Its antigen is not known. In building TCR beta libraries, iRepertoire HTBI primers were used together with Arm-PCR of CDR3 regions. One entry per CDR3 protein, called by TCRdb with MiXCR from the multiplex PCR reads. Among 600,000 to 650,000 distinct CDR3 sequences listed, 15% to 20% were seen once. Sample time point: newly diagnosed GD, antithyroid drugs for less than 3 months. The TCR library was made from RNA that had been extracted from PBMCs in TRIzol. The data were also submitted as part of a second study, on T cells in Graves' hyperthyroidism and ophthalmopathy. That paper states: Graves' hyperthyroidism was deemed stable absent ophthalmopathy progression within 18 months. The blood repertoire included most of the expanded thyroid clonotypes above 0.001.

This TCR was recovered from a woman aged 25 to 39 with Graves disease. The sample here was peripheral blood mononuclear cells (PBMCs), taken at new diagnosis, from a patient treated with antithyroid drugs.

CDR3 sequence: CASGLAGVGTGELFF. In DNA form, the CDR3 reads TGCGCCAGCGGGCTAGCGGGAGTTGGGACCGGGGAGCTGTTTTTT. V gene TRBV10-1 combines with J gene TRBJ2-2; TRBD2 aligns across 10 bases. Germline CDR1 reads WNHNN; CDR2 reads SYGVQD (reference sequence). CDR3 length equals 15 residues. V was clipped by 8 bases and J by 5 bases; unmatched bases: 8.